A selection of T cell receptor beta chains follows, all from one sample in a study of OX40 agonist ivuxolimab in advanced cancers. Sequencing used immunoSEQ multiplex PCR; TCRdb keeps in-frame clones, though not all of them. The table lists about 27,000 clones, 88% of them singletons, with about 20% in the top ten. The sequences come from CD4+ or CD8+ T cells sorted from blood, collected in a trial of the OX40 agonist ivuxolimab. These receptors were taken from an adult with an advanced solid tumor such as melanoma, head and neck, liver or kidney cancer. Each CDR3 is given with its conserved first and last residue. Fields, in order: J gene, D gene, V gene, clone size, CDR3 DNA, CDR3 protein. D genes are given only for firm matches. The size of a clone is reported for some rows only, either as once, few or many, or as a class for expanded clones.

TRBJ1-2	TRBD1	TRBV7-9	.	TGTGCCAGCAGCCACGCTCGGGACAGCACTACTAACTATGGCTACACCTTC	CASSHARDSTTNYGYTF
TRBJ1-1	.	TRBV6-6	.	TGTGCCAGCAGTTACTCGACAGGTGTGGGCACTGAAGCTTTCTTT	CASSYSTGVGTEAFF
TRBJ1-1	TRBD1	TRBV19	.	TGTGCCAGCTTCAGGGGGGCTTTCACTGAAGCTTTCTTT	CASFRGAFTEAFF
TRBJ2-7	.	TRBV27	.	TGTGCCAGCAGTTTATCGATGGTGGGCAACGGGCACGAGCAGTACTTT	CASSLSMVGNGHEQYF
TRBJ1-4	.	TRBV7-6	.	TGTGCCAGCAGCTTGGAGTGGGGGGATGAAAAACTGTTTTTT	CASSLEWGDEKLFF
TRBJ2-3	TRBD2	TRBV5-1	.	TGCGCCAGCAGCTGGGGGACGGCGGGACTAAGCACAGATACGCAGTATTTT	CASSWGTAGLSTDTQYF
TRBJ1-2	TRBD1	TRBV6-5	.	TGTGCCAGCAGTTACCATCAGGGGGGGGCTGGCTACACCTTC	CASSYHQGGAGYTF
TRBJ2-7	.	TRBV9	.	TGTGCCAGCAGCTTCTACCCGGACTACTTATCCCCTGCCTACGAGCAGTACTTC	CASSFYPDYLSPAYEQYF
TRBJ1-1	.	TRBV7-3	.	TGTGCCAGCAGCTTAACGGCAGCTATGAACACTGAAGCTTTCTTT	CASSLTAAMNTEAFF
TRBJ2-7	.	TRBV30	once	TGTGCCTGGCACTCTTACTACGAGCAGTACTTC	CAWHSYYEQYF
TRBJ2-7	TRBD1	TRBV27	.	TGTGCCAGCAGCCACCTCTTAGGGACAGCGACCTACGAGCAGTACTTC	CASSHLLGTATYEQYF
TRBJ2-1	.	TRBV4-3	few	TGCGCCAGCAGCCAAGATATCGGGGGAACCTACAATGAGCAGTTCTTC	CASSQDIGGTYNEQFF
TRBJ1-1	.	TRBV19	.	TGTGCCAGTAGTCCCACGAACACTGAAGCTTTCTTT	CASSPTNTEAFF
TRBJ2-6	TRBD2	TRBV7-9	.	TGTGCCAGCAGCTTAGTTAGCGGGGGGGCCTCTGGGGCCAACGTCCTGACTTTC	CASSLVSGGASGANVLTF
TRBJ2-1	.	TRBV29-1	.	TGCAGCGTTGGGGTGGTTGGGTACAATGAGCAGTTCTTC	CSVGVVGYNEQFF
TRBJ1-2	TRBD1	TRBV4-2	.	TGTGCCAGCAGACTACAGGGGGCGGATGGCTACACCTTC	CASRLQGADGYTF
TRBJ2-1	.	TRBV19	.	TGTGCCAGTAGTATAACGGCCCGGGACATCCTCTACAATGAGCAGTTCTTC	CASSITARDILYNEQFF
TRBJ2-7	TRBD1	TRBV27	once	TGTGCCAGCAGTTTATCAACAGGGGGCAACTACGAGCAGTACTTC	CASSLSTGGNYEQYF
TRBJ2-2	.	TRBV19	.	TGTGCCAGTAGTATCTGGAACACCGGGGAGCTGTTTTTT	CASSIWNTGELFF
TRBJ2-1	TRBD2	TRBV30	.	TGTGCCTGGAGAGAAGCGGGAGAATGGAACGAGCAGTTCTTC	CAWREAGEWNEQFF
TRBJ1-3	.	TRBV21-1	.	TGTGCCAGCAGCAAAGGGGGAGACAGGGGTTCGGGAAACACCATATATTTT	CASSKGGDRGSGNTIYF
TRBJ2-1	TRBD2	TRBV5-1	.	TGCGCCAGCAGGACGTGGCTTGCCGGACTAGTAGACGACAATGAGCAGTTCTTC	CASRTWLAGLVDDNEQFF
TRBJ2-3	TRBD2	TRBV7-8	medium-sized	TGTGCCAGCAGCTGGACTAGCGGGAGGCCATCGGGGGATACGCAGTATTTT	CASSWTSGRPSGDTQYF
TRBJ2-5	.	TRBV7-6	.	TGTGCCAGCAGCTTAGAAAGGGGGGAGACCCAGTACTTC	CASSLERGETQYF
TRBJ2-5	.	TRBV4-1	.	TGCGCCAGCAGCCAAGATCGGTCCCGGGAGGAGACCCAGTACTTC	CASSQDRSREETQYF
TRBJ2-7	.	TRBV27	.	TGTGCCAGCAGTTACTCTGGGGAGCAGTACTTC	CASSYSGEQYF
TRBJ2-5	.	TRBV4-2	.	TGTGCCAGCAGCCAAGAAACCACAGAGACCCAGTACTTC	CASSQETTETQYF
TRBJ1-6	.	TRBV11-3	.	TGTGCCAGCAGCTTAAGATGGGGTCATAATTCACCCCTCCACTTT	CASSLRWGHNSPLHF
TRBJ1-5	TRBD1	TRBV5-5	.	TGTGCCAGCAGCTACCGGACAGGGGCGCTTCAGCCCCAGCATTTT	CASSYRTGALQPQHF
TRBJ2-3	TRBD2	TRBV7-3	few	TGTGCCAGCAGACTGACTAGCGGATCGTGGGATACGCAGTATTTT	CASRLTSGSWDTQYF
TRBJ2-3	.	TRBV6-6	.	TGTGCCAGCAGTTTCGGGGGCACAGATACGCAGTATTTT	CASSFGGTDTQYF
TRBJ2-5	TRBD2	TRBV10-3	.	TGTGCCATCAGTGACCCAGCTAGCGGAAGTACATTACAAGAGACCCAGTACTTC	CAISDPASGSTLQETQYF
TRBJ1-6	.	TRBV30	.	TGTGCCTGGAGGGCCTTGACCTCGGGACTATGGAATTCACCCCTCCACTTT	CAWRALTSGLWNSPLHF
TRBJ1-2	.	TRBV4-1	.	TGCGCCAGCAGCCAAGATGATATCTATGGCTACACCTTC	CASSQDDIYGYTF
TRBJ1-2	.	TRBV27	large	TGTGCCAGCAGTTTAGGGTCAGGTCACGGCTATGGCTACACCTTC	CASSLGSGHGYGYTF
TRBJ1-2	TRBD1	TRBV29-1	.	TGCAGCGTTGACGGGACAGTCTATGGCTACACCTTC	CSVDGTVYGYTF
TRBJ1-1	TRBD1	TRBV5-5	.	TGTGCCAGCAGGACTACAGGGGGCAACACTGAAGCTTTCTTT	CASRTTGGNTEAFF
TRBJ2-7	.	TRBV27	few	TGTGCCAGCAGTTCGGACGGCCGGGGCTACGAGCAGTACTTC	CASSSDGRGYEQYF
TRBJ1-6	.	TRBV6-1	.	TGTGCCAGCAGACCCGGAGAGACCCTATCACCCCTCCACTTT	CASRPGETLSPLHF
TRBJ2-1	.	TRBV19	.	TGTGCCAGTAGTATTGGGTTGTGGAATGAGCAGTTCTTC	CASSIGLWNEQFF
TRBJ1-5	.	TRBV18	.	TGTGCCAGCTCACCCCAGGGCTGGGGTAATCAGCCCCAGCATTTT	CASSPQGWGNQPQHF
TRBJ1-2	.	TRBV28	.	TGTGCCAGCAGTTTCATCATTGGGGAGGCTTATGGCTACACCTTC	CASSFIIGEAYGYTF
TRBJ2-7	.	TRBV19	.	TGTGCCAGTAGTATCGGCTCCAATCCCGTCGAGCAGTACTTC	CASSIGSNPVEQYF
TRBJ2-1	TRBD2	TRBV11-2	.	TGTGCCAGCAGCTTAACTCAAACTAGCGGGGGAATCAGTGAGCAGTTCTTC	CASSLTQTSGGISEQFF
TRBJ2-7	TRBD1	TRBV4-1	.	TGCGCCAGCAGCCAGACAGGGGGTTCCTACGAGCAGTACTTC	CASSQTGGSYEQYF
TRBJ1-5	.	TRBV2	few	TGTGCCAGCAGTGGTATCGGCAATCAGCCCCAGCATTTT	CASSGIGNQPQHF
TRBJ2-7	.	TRBV5-6	.	TGTGCCAGCAGCTTGGGGGGGAGGCCCCTCTCCTACGAGCAGTACTTC	CASSLGGRPLSYEQYF
TRBJ1-2	.	TRBV27	.	TGTGCCAGCAGTTCGGGGGATAACTATGGCTACACCTTC	CASSSGDNYGYTF
TRBJ1-2	.	TRBV5-4	.	TGTGCCAGCAGCTTGGGTGGGGGATCCTACACCTTC	CASSLGGGSYTF
TRBJ1-5	TRBD1	TRBV7-9	few	TGTGCCAGCAGCCGGACAGGGGTTCTGCAGCCCCAGCATTTT	CASSRTGVLQPQHF